Sequencing of this T cell receptor beta chain was carried out in a study of cytomegalovirus exposure and HLA in healthy donors. Study-wide findings and caveats: TCR sequences were mostly rare, though some public TCRs occurred in many donors. Another analysis was done later, and it associated roughly 15,000 TCR beta sequences with HLA alleles at 0.05 false discovery rate. Presence/absence analyses supposed approximately even sequencing depth among donors.

As for this clone: No antigen is known for it.

The study ran its PCR with 60 Vbeta and 13 Jbeta primers. The assay was immunoSEQ multiplex PCR, and TCRdb's table has in-frame clones only and misses some. Here the sample spans around 110,000 clones, approximately 70% being singletons. The TCR sequence derives from a woman in her thirties in good health and CMV-seronegative. Sample: PBMCs.

CDR3 DNA: TGTGCCTGGAGTTTGACTAGCGGCGATACGCAGTATTTT. Its translation: CAWSLTSGDTQYF. The chain uses TRBV30 and TRBJ2-3; 9 nucleotides agree with TRBD2. CDR3 length equals 13 residues. Germline trimming cut 2 bases from V and 6 bases from J; bases unmatched to any gene: 3. The germline CDR1 and CDR2 sequences are GTSNPN and SVGIG (reference sequence).